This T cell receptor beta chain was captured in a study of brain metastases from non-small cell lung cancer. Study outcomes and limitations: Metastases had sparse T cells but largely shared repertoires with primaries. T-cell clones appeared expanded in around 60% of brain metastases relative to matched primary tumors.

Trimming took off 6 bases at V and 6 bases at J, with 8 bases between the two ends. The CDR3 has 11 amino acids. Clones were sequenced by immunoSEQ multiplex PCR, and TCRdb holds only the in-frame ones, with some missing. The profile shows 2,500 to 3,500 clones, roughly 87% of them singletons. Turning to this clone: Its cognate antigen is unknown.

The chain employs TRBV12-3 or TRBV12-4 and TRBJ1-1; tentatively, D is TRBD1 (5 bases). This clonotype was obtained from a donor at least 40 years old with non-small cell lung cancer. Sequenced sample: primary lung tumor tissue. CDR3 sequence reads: CASSQGAEAFF. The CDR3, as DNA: TGTGCCAGCAGCCAAGGGGCTGAAGCTTTCTTT.